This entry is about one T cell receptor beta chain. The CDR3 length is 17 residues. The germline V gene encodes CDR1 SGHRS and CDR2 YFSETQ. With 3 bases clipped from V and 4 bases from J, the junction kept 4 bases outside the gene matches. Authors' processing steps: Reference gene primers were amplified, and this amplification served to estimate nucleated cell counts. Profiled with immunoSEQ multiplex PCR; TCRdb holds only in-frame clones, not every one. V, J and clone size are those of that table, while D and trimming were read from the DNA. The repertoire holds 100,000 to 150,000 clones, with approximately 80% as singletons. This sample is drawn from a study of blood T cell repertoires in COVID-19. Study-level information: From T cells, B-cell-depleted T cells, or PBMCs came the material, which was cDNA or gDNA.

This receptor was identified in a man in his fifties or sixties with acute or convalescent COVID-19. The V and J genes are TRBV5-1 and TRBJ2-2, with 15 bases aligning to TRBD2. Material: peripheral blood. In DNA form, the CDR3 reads TGCGCCAGCAGCTCCGGACTAGCGGGAGGGAGCACCGGGGAGCTGTTTTTT. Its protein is CASSSGLAGGSTGELFF.